A single sample is the source of the 5 T cell receptor beta chains below, sequenced in a study of T cell responses to AZD1222 COVID-19 vaccine. Sequencing used immunoSEQ multiplex PCR; TCRdb keeps in-frame clones, though not all of them. The data show around 150,000 clones, 75% to 95% seen once. The sample consisted of peripheral blood, taken 28 days after the second AZD1222 dose. The receptors shown here come from an adult who received the AZD1222 COVID-19 vaccine.

CDR3 DNA sequence: TGTGCCAGCAGCTCTGCTAGCGGGAGGGCCTACAATGAGCAGTTCTTC. Translation gives CASSSASGRAYNEQFF. This chain joins TRBV5-6 and TRBJ2-1, with TRBD2 matching over 12 bases. The CDR3 has 16 amino acids. The junction had 3 bases not matched to a gene; V was cut back by 3 bases and J by 2 bases. Germline CDR1 and CDR2: SGHDT and YYEEEE.

The chain couples TRBV19 to TRBJ1-1; D is uncertain. Trimming removed 7 bases from V and 1 base from J, with 7 bases in between. This CDR3 is 12 amino acids long. Germline V lookup: CDR1 LNHDA, CDR2 SQIVND (reference sequence). CDR3 loop: CASTLQNTEAFF. CDR3 bases: TGTGCCAGTACCCTCCAGAACACTGAAGCTTTCTTT.

This rearrangement joins TRBV14 to TRBJ2-1; 9 positions agree with TRBD2. The CDR3 length is 16 residues. J was trimmed by 7 bases and V by 1 base; bases with no gene match: 8. Per germline, CDR1 SGHDN and CDR2 FVKESK. The CDR3, as DNA: TGTGCCAGCAGCCAAGTTGCGGGAGGGTCTGGTAATGAGCAGTTCTTC. Protein: CASSQVAGGSGNEQFF.

The chain links TRBV11-2 to TRBJ2-7, with 8 bases lining up with TRBD1. With V trimmed by 6 bases and J by 2 bases, 6 bases remained unmatched. CDR1 SGHAT and CDR2 FQNNGV come from the germline V gene. The CDR3 contains 14 residues. DNA of the CDR3: TGTGCCAGCAGACCCAGGGGGCCCCCCTACGAGCAGTACTTC. It translates to CASRPRGPPYEQYF.

The chain links TRBV6-1 to TRBJ2-1; unclear D gene. Germline V gene lookup returns CDR1 MNHNS and CDR2 SASEGT. The V end was cut by 0 bases, the J end by 9 bases, with 18 bases between. CDR3 size: 16 residues. CDR3 DNA sequence: TGTGCCAGCAGTGAAGCGCAGCTAGTCCTTGGGCGTGAGCAGTTCTTC. As protein: CASSEAQLVLGREQFF.